The TCR beta chain under discussion was sequenced for a study of blood T cell repertoires in COVID-19 (dated by TCRdb to 2020 to 2022). For context, the study as a whole: Samples covering the acute and convalescent phases of COVID-19 were provided by collaborators in the United States, Italy and Spain. The material from the prospective study consisted of cDNA or gDNA derived from T cells, B-cell-depleted T cells, or PBMCs. Subjects who had been exposed to COVID-19, were actively infected with it, or had recovered from it provided the deeply sampled blood TCRbeta repertoires that made up the dataset. The repertoires were released in a freely available public database intended as a resource for research on the immune response to SARS-CoV-2. The samples were drawn from the first 160 participants of the ongoing ImmuneRACE study and from 1,254 subjects provided by 6 global collaborators. The sample metadata nearly always contained a de-identified subject ID, COVID-19 status, age in years and sex. Where available, HLA class I and class II types were obtained from metadata supplied by the sample provider rather than from assay-based typing. What the authors observed across the whole study: How much clinical and demographic metadata was included differed by source and by participant, and the metadata was provided uncurated.

Another Seattle source contributed samples from volunteer blood donors who had recovered from COVID-19. Whole blood was collected in K2EDTA tubes by collaborating institutions according to the institutions' own protocols. For TCRbeta analysis, collaborators shipped samples as frozen whole blood, isolated PBMCs, or DNA extracted from either of those sample types. The germline V and J ends show losses of 6 bases and 0 bases respectively, and no gene match explains 5 bases of the junction. Per the germline V gene (reference sequence), MNHEY is the CDR1 and SMNVEV is the CDR2. From its cysteine to its phenylalanine, the CDR3 spans 15 amino acids. Of the read, only the CDR3 DNA is kept; its 45 bases are in frame from base 1. The immunoSEQ Assay, a bias-controlled multiplex PCR, was used to amplify TCRbeta CDR3 regions from genomic DNA. As for the authors' bioinformatics: Nucleated cell counts per sample were estimated from amplification of reference gene primers within the assay. To quantify the absolute abundance of each unique TCRbeta CDR3 rearrangement, sequence reads were collapsed and filtered. For each sample, productive Simpson clonality was calculated by taking the square root of Simpson's diversity index across productive rearrangements. The clones in this table, taken by TCRdb from immuneACCESS, are in-frame only. Not every clone is retained; where verified, under half of the shortfall comes from an unresolved V gene, and the cause of the rest is unknown. V and J calls and clone size are those listed in that table; D and trimming were worked out from the DNA. Counted in this sample were about 240,000 clones; 86% of them appeared once. The ten largest clonotypes hold about 3.1% of the sample.

About this clone: Its antigen is currently not known. The input lacks base qualities; no much larger clone sits a single base away.

Sample: peripheral blood. The receptor's source is a woman in her twenties or thirties who had recovered from COVID-19. The sequence joins TRBV27 to TRBJ2-1; 7 central bases correspond to TRBD2. In nucleotide form, the sequence is TGTGCCAGCAGCCTGGGGGGGTCCTCCTACAATGAGCAGTTCTTC. It is translated as CASSLGGSSYNEQFF.